This T cell receptor (beta chain) was found in a study of T cell responses to AZD1222 COVID-19 vaccine. Overall study findings and caveats: Epitopes outside B.1.351 and B.1.1.7 mutated regions reportedly drew nearly half of spike TCRs. Seropositive AZD1222 recipients at baseline numbered only five or six. The repertoires were collected only after the peak T cell response.

CDR1 LGHDT and CDR2 YNNKEL come from the germline V gene (reference sequence). Trimming at V came to 8 bases and at J to 11 bases, leaving 8 bases not matched to a gene. This CDR3 has 12 amino acids. Assay: immunoSEQ multiplex PCR; the TCRdb copy retains only in-frame clones and omits some. This sample has some 150,000 clones, with around 94% found just once. On this clone itself: No antigen is known for it.

The chain carries TRBV3-1 (or the pseudogene TRBV3-2) and TRBJ1-1; TRBD1 matches 10 bases. The TCR originated in an adult in good health. Here the sequenced sample was peripheral blood, taken on day 0 of AZD1222 vaccination. This CDR3 reads CASSPDRGWAFF. The CDR3 DNA sequence: TGTGCCAGCTCCCCGGACAGGGGGTGGGCTTTCTTT.